This T cell receptor (beta chain) was recovered during a study of monozygotic twins with inflammatory bowel disease. TCRdb reprocessed the 5' RACE reads and keeps a single row for each CDR3 protein, giving no DNA. Its listing shows 400,000 or so distinct CDR3 sequences. CDR3 size: 15 residues. Germline V lookup: CDR1 SGHTA, CDR2 FQGTGA. The sequenced material came from blood. The chain joins TRBV7-3 to TRBJ2-1; the D call of TRBD2 rests on TCRdb alone, since no DNA is present to check it. This sequence was found in a human donor with ulcerative colitis or Crohn's disease, or a healthy co-twin of an affected twin (not recorded which). This CDR3 is CASSPAGTSFNEQFF.